Below, 5 T cell receptor beta chains from the same sample are listed, as sequenced in a study of OX40 agonist ivuxolimab in advanced cancers. Sequenced by immunoSEQ multiplex PCR; TCRdb stores in-frame clones only, minus some. Found here are 350 to 450 clones, 61% of them singletons; the top ten hold around 25%. The specimen was collected in a trial of the OX40 agonist ivuxolimab. These TCRs come from an adult with an advanced solid tumor such as melanoma, head and neck, liver or kidney cancer.

This clone was observed a handful of times. The chain employs TRBV16 and TRBJ2-5, with no clear D. Trimming took 0 bases from V and 2 from J, leaving 7 bases between them. The CDR3 extends over 14 amino acids. Germline-derived CDR1 and CDR2 are KGHSY and FQNENV. The CDR3 sequence is CASSQSSLQETQYF. The CDR3 coding sequence is TGTGCCAGCAGCCAATCATCCCTGCAAGAGACCCAGTACTTC.

This clone appeared once. V is TRBV19 and J is TRBJ2-5, with TRBD2 identical over 8 bases. J lost 1 base, V lost 5 bases, and 6 bases had no gene match. The CDR3 is made up of 15 amino acids. Germline-derived CDR1 and CDR2 are LNHDA and SQIVND (reference sequence). The CDR3 coding sequence is TGTGCCAGTAGTCGGATAGCGGGATTCCAAGAGACCCAGTACTTC. Amino acids: CASSRIAGFQETQYF.

The genes are TRBV6-8 and TRBJ2-2, with D unclear. Germline lookup yields CDR1 MNHGY and CDR2 SAAAGT. Trimming took 7 bases from V and 0 from J, leaving 12 bases between them. CDR3 size: 15 residues. The CDR3, as DNA: TGTGCCAGCAAAGGCGAGCTACCGAACACCGGGGAGCTGTTTTTT. It encodes CASKGELPNTGELFF.

This clone was observed a handful of times. V is TRBV11-3 and J is TRBJ1-3, with unresolved D. Germline CDR1 is SGHNT and CDR2 is YENEEA. The CDR3 spans 17 residues. Trimming took off 1 base at V and 0 bases at J, with 13 bases between the two ends. CDR3 residues: CASSLGARPTSGNTIYF. DNA for the CDR3: TGTGCCAGCAGCTTAGGGGCCAGGCCAACCTCTGGAAACACCATATATTTT.

This clone occurred once. The chain employs TRBV18 and TRBJ2-6; D remains unclear. The ends were cut back, 3 bases at V and 2 bases at J, with 5 bases in the middle. The germline gives CDR1 KGHSH, CDR2 LQKENI. CDR3 length: 14 amino acids. CDR3 DNA: TGTGCCAGCTCACCGGGCGCTGGGGCCAACGTCCTGACTTTC. Protein sequence: CASSPGAGANVLTF.